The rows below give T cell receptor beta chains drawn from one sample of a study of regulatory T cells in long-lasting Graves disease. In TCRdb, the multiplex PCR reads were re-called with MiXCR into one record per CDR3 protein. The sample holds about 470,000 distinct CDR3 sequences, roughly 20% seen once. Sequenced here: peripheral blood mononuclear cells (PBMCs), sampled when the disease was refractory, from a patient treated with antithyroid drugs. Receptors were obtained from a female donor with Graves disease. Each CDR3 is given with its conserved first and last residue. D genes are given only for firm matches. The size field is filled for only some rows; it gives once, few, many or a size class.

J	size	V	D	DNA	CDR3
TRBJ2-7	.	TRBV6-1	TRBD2	TGTGCCAGCAGCCGTACTGGACTAGCTGGCGAGCAGTACTTC	CASSRTGLAGEQYF
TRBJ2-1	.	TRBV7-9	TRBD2	TGTGCCAGCAGCTTAGGACTAGCGGGAGGCGATGAGCAGTTCTTC	CASSLGLAGGDEQFF
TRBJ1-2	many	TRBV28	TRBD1	TGTGCCAGCAGTATAACAGGGGGGTCCTATGGCTACACCTTC	CASSITGGSYGYTF
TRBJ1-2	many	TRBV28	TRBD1	TGTGCCAGCAGACCGGGACAGCAAGGAAACTATGGCTACACCTTC	CASRPGQQGNYGYTF
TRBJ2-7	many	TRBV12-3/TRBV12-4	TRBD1	TGTGCCAGCAGGGGGACAGGACTATACGAGCAGTACTTC	CASRGTGLYEQYF
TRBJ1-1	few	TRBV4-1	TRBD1	TGCGCCAGCAGTTATGTGACAGGGAGCACTGAAGCTTTCTTT	CASSYVTGSTEAFF
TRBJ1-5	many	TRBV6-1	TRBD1	TGTGCCAGCAGTGCGACAGGGTATCAGCCCCAGCATTTT	CASSATGYQPQHF
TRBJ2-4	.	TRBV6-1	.	TGTGCCAGCAGGACCCGTGTAGCCAAAAACATTCAGTACTTC	CASRTRVAKNIQYF
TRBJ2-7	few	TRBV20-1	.	TGCAGTGCTGGGGATCACGAGCAGTACTTC	CSAGDHEQYF
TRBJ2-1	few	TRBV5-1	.	TGCGCCAGCAGCCTCTCCGGGAGCCCCAATGAGCAGTTCTTC	CASSLSGSPNEQFF
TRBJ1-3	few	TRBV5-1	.	TGCGCCAGCAGCCGAAACACCATATATTTT	CASSRNTIYF
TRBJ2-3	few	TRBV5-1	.	TGCGCCAGCAGCTTGGCGACAGACGGCACAGATACGCAGTATTTT	CASSLATDGTDTQYF
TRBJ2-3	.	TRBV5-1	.	TGCGCCAGCAGCGCCCAGGGAACTAGCACAGATACGCAGTATTTT	CASSAQGTSTDTQYF
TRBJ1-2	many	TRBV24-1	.	TGTGCCACCAGTGACTCCGACCCGAAGATACTCTATGGCTACACCTTC	CATSDSDPKILYGYTF
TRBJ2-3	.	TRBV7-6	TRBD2	TGTGCCAGCAGCCGAGCGGGAGGGGCGCCAGATACGCAGTATTTT	CASSRAGGAPDTQYF
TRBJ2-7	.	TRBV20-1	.	TGCAGTGCTAGAGATACCCAGACCCTAAGCTACGAGCAGTACTTC	CSARDTQTLSYEQYF
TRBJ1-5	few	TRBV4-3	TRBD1	TGCGCCAGCAGCCAAGATCAGGGACAGGGGGGAAGCAATCAGCCCCAGCATTTT	CASSQDQGQGGSNQPQHF
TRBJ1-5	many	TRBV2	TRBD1	TGTGCCAGCAGGCCTCCCGGGACAGCCGATCAGCCCCAGCATTTT	CASRPPGTADQPQHF
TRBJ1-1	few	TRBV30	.	TGTGCCTGGAGTGCACAGGGAAATCCTGAAGCTTTCTTT	CAWSAQGNPEAFF
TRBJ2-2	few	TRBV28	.	TGTGCCAGCAGTCCACCCGGGACTACCGGGGAGCTGTTTTTT	CASSPPGTTGELFF
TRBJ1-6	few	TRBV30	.	TGTGCCTGGAAGCCGTCAGGGAGCTCCTATAATTCACCCCTCCACTTT	CAWKPSGSSYNSPLHF
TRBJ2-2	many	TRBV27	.	TGTGCCAGCAGCCTATGGAGAGGGATGAACACCGGGGAGCTGTTTTTT	CASSLWRGMNTGELFF
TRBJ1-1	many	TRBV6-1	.	TGTGCCAGCACCGATTACACTGAAGCTTTCTTT	CASTDYTEAFF
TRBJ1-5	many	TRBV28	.	TGTGCCAGCAGTATCGGGGGGGGCAATCAGCCCCAGCATTTT	CASSIGGGNQPQHF
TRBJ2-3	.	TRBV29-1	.	TGCAGCGCTAGACACACAGATACGCAGTATTTT	CSARHTDTQYF
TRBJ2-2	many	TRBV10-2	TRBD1	TGCGCCAGCAGGGGGACAGGCTACACCGGGGAGCTGTTTTTT	CASRGTGYTGELFF
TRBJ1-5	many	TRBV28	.	TGTGCCAGCAGTCCTCCGGCCCTCGGGGGTTCCCAGCATTTT	CASSPPALGGSQHF
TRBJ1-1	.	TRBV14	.	TGTGCCAGCAGCCAAGAAGTATCCATTGAAGCTTTCTTT	CASSQEVSIEAFF
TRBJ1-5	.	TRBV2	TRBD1	TGTGCCAGCAGACGCGGACAGGGTCAACAGCATTTT	CASRRGQGQQHF
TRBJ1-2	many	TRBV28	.	TGTGCCAGCAACCCTCCGGGGGCAGGGTATGGCTACACCTTC	CASNPPGAGYGYTF
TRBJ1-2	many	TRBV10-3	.	TGTGCCATCAGTGGCCAGGGGAATGGCTACACCTTC	CAISGQGNGYTF
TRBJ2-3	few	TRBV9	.	TGTGCCAGCAGCGTAGGAAGGTTTATTCTTCGCGACGCCACAGATACGCAGTATTTT	CASSVGRFILRDATDTQYF
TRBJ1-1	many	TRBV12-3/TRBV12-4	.	TGTGCCAGCAGTTCCCAGGGCCGGGGCACTGAAGCTTTCTTT	CASSSQGRGTEAFF
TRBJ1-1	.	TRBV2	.	.	CASRAGTSVYEQYFGPGTEAFF
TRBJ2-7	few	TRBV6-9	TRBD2	TGTGCCAGCAGTTTTTTGACTAGCGGGAGAATTAACGAGCAGTACTTC	CASSFLTSGRINEQYF
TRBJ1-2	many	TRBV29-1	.	TGCAGCGTTCACAGGGAAGGCTACACCTTC	CSVHREGYTF
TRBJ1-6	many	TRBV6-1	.	TGTGCCAGCAGTGAGGACAGCAAGATTAATTCACCCCTCCACTTT	CASSEDSKINSPLHF
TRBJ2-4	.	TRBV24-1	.	TGTGCCACCCAGGCCCAGGACCCTCCCTCAAACATTCAGTACTTC	CATQAQDPPSNIQYF
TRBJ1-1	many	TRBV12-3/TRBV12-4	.	TGTGCCAGCAGAATGCTACGTGGGGGCCGGTTCAACACTGAAGCTTTCTTT	CASRMLRGGRFNTEAFF
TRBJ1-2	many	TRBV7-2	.	TGTGCCAGCAGCGACCCCACCTGGGACTCGGAGGGCTACACCTTC	CASSDPTWDSEGYTF
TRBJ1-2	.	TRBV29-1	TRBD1	TGCAGCGGCCTAATTGACAGGGGGCAAGGCTACACCTTC	CSGLIDRGQGYTF
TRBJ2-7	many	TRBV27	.	TGTGCCAGCAGTTCGGACAGAACCTACGAGCAGTACTTC	CASSSDRTYEQYF
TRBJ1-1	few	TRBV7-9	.	TGTGCCAGCAGCCCCCGGGTTGGGCCAGGGCAAACTGAAGCTTTCTTT	CASSPRVGPGQTEAFF